Presented here are 19 T cell receptor beta chains from one specimen sequenced in a study of T cell changes during pregnancy in multiple sclerosis. Sequencing used immunoSEQ multiplex PCR; TCRdb keeps in-frame clones, though not all of them. The data contain around 110,000 clones, about 90% of them singletons. The sample was peripheral blood, taken before pregnancy. Receptors originate from a female donor with multiple sclerosis, enrolled in a pregnancy study.

The rearrangement joins TRBV9 to TRBJ2-1; D is possibly TRBD2 (5 bases). Trimming removed 7 bases from V and 10 bases from J, with 24 bases in between. This CDR3 is 15 amino acids long. The germline gives CDR1 SGDLS, CDR2 YYNGEE. In nucleotides, the CDR3 is TGTGCCAGCGGAAAAACGGGGAAGGGCGGTAGCGAGCAGTTCTTC. Its translation: CASGKTGKGGSEQFF.

The J gene is TRBJ2-7, the V gene TRBV7-9, with 10 bases fitting TRBD1. V trimming: 5 bases; J trimming: 7 bases; junction bases outside the gene matches: 11. The CDR3 totals 15 residues. CDR1 and CDR2 (germline): SEHNR, FQNEAQ (reference sequence). Here the CDR3 DNA reads TGTGCCAGCAGCCAAGCGACAGGGGGCATAGAAGAGCAGTACTTC. Translated: CASSQATGGIEEQYF.

This clone appeared a few times. The V and J genes are TRBV25-1 and TRBJ1-4; D might be TRBD1 (6 bases). Germline CDR1 and CDR2: MGHDK and SYGVNS. The V end lost 1 base, the J end lost 7 bases, and 19 bases lay between the germline ends. The CDR3 sequence is 17 residues long. The CDR3 loop is CASSESPGGQLFEKLFF. CDR3 nucleotides: TGTGCCAGCAGTGAATCCCCTGGAGGACAGTTGTTTGAAAAACTGTTTTTT.

The chain couples TRBV5-1 to TRBJ2-5, with D perhaps TRBD1 (5 bases). V lost 1 base and J lost 2, with 12 bases in between. The germline gives CDR1 SGHRS, CDR2 YFSETQ. The length of the CDR3 is 15 residues. CDR3: CASSLTGARQETQYF. The CDR3 DNA sequence: TGCGCCAGCAGCTTGACAGGCGCAAGACAAGAGACCCAGTACTTC.

The chain uses TRBV6-5 and TRBJ2-7; TRBD2 agrees at 14 bases. Germline V gene data show CDR1 as MNHEY and CDR2 as SVGAGI. CDR3 length: 14 amino acids. Trimming took 4 bases from V and 10 from J; bases not matched to a gene: 6. The CDR3 reads CASSWTSGGIDQYF. The CDR3 DNA reads as TGTGCCAGCAGTTGGACTAGCGGGGGGATCGATCAGTACTTC.

The V and J genes are TRBV4-3 and TRBJ1-2; no reliable D call. V was pared by 1 base and J by 6 bases, with 15 bases between. Germline V CDR1 and CDR2: LGHNA, YSLEER. There are 15 residues in the CDR3. In DNA, the CDR3 is TGCGCCAGCAGCCAAGTAAAGGCGGGGAATGATGGCTACACCTTC. Translating gives CASSQVKAGNDGYTF.

A single count supports this clone. The rearrangement joins TRBV15 to TRBJ2-2, with D possibly TRBD1 on 5 matching bases. The length of the CDR3 is 16 residues. Trimming took off 7 bases at V and 4 bases at J, with 19 bases between the two ends. Germline loops: CDR1 LNHNV, CDR2 YYDKDF (reference sequence). CDR3 nucleotides: TGTGCCACCAAAAACTATCAGGGCAGCCTCACCGGGGAGCTGTTTTTT. It specifies CATKNYQGSLTGELFF.

This clone showed up just a few times. The gene calls are TRBV6-6 and TRBJ2-1; D is perhaps TRBD2 (6 bases). CDR1 is MNHNY and CDR2 is SVGAGI in the germline V gene (reference sequence). CDR3 length equals 15 residues. Trimming cost V 8 bases and J 3 bases, with 17 bases left between them. The CDR3 protein is CASAISGTYYNEQFF. Here the CDR3 DNA reads TGTGCCAGCGCAATTTCCGGGACTTACTACAATGAGCAGTTCTTC.

V is TRBV27 and J is TRBJ2-1; possible D gene TRBD2, 6 bases. CDR1 and CDR2 (germline): MNHEY, SMNVEV (reference sequence). V lost 3 bases, J lost 8 bases, and 14 bases lay in between. The CDR3 contains 14 residues. The chain's CDR3 is CASSFAGLGDEQFF. CDR3 nucleotides: TGTGCCAGCAGTTTCGCGGGATTGGGAGATGAGCAGTTCTTC.

The rearrangement uses TRBV11-2 and TRBJ1-4; 7 positions match TRBD1. The germline V gene has CDR1 SGHAT and CDR2 FQNNGV. J lost 3 bases, V lost 6 bases, and 4 bases had no gene match. The CDR3 spans 14 residues. CDR3 in DNA: TGTGCCAGCAGTTACAGGGGCCCTAATGAAAAACTGTTTTTT. Protein sequence: CASSYRGPNEKLFF.

V and J are TRBV29-1 and TRBJ2-5; TRBD2 agrees at 7 bases. Per germline, CDR1 SQVTM and CDR2 ANQGSEA. The CDR3 is 15 residues long. With 8 bases clipped from V and 2 bases from J, the junction kept 14 bases outside the gene matches. As DNA, the CDR3 is TGCAGCACCTGGGGGGGAAAACGGATACAAGAGACCCAGTACTTC. Its translation is CSTWGGKRIQETQYF.

The chain couples TRBV28 to TRBJ2-5, with D possibly being TRBD1 (5 bases). CDR1 MDHEN and CDR2 SYDVKM come from the germline V gene. The V end lost 1 base, the J end lost 2 bases, and 17 bases lay between the germline ends. This CDR3 is 17 amino acids long. This CDR3 reads CASSLSPTYRGQETQYF. The CDR3 region has the DNA TGTGCCAGCAGTTTATCCCCAACTTATAGGGGACAAGAGACCCAGTACTTC.

J is TRBJ2-3 and V is TRBV5-1; the match to TRBD2 covers 8 bases. Germline loops: CDR1 SGHRS, CDR2 YFSETQ. This CDR3 has 17 amino acids. Trimming took 4 bases from V and 5 from J; bases not matched to a gene: 15. In nucleotides, the CDR3 is TGCGCCAGCAGCCCCGGGGGGGCGTGGGGGGGCAAAGATACGCAGTATTTT. Protein: CASSPGGAWGGKDTQYF.

The chain combines TRBV5-4 with TRBJ2-7, with D perhaps TRBD1 (5 bases). Trimming shortened V by 3 bases and J by 0 bases, and 13 bases separated the two germline ends. This CDR3 is built from 15 residues. Germline-derived CDR1 and CDR2 are SGHNT and YYREEE (reference sequence). CDR3: CASSSDTGFSYEQYF. CDR3 in DNA: TGTGCCAGCAGCTCGGATACAGGCTTCTCCTACGAGCAGTACTTC.

This clone was counted once. The chain links TRBV2 to TRBJ2-5; D gene uncertain. The CDR3 spans 13 residues. Trimming shortened V by 7 bases and J by 2 bases, and 11 bases separated the two germline ends. CDR1 SNHLY and CDR2 FYNNEI come from the germline V gene. The CDR3: CASTAVRQETQYF. The CDR3 DNA reads TGTGCCAGCACCGCGGTTCGTCAAGAGACCCAGTACTTC.

The genes are TRBV6-1 and TRBJ2-1; D may be TRBD2 (5 bases). CDR3 length equals 12 residues. V lost 7 bases to trimming and J lost 6 bases, with 10 bases between them. Germline V CDR1 and CDR2: MNHNS, SASEGT. Written as DNA, the CDR3 is TGTGCCAGCATGAGGGCCGTCAATGAGCAGTTCTTC. Translated, it gives CASMRAVNEQFF.

This clone was detected once. J is TRBJ2-2 and V is TRBV30; 9 positions match TRBD2. Germline CDR1 is GTSNPN and CDR2 is SVGIG (reference sequence). The J segment lost 7 bases and the V segment lost 0 bases, leaving 6 bases of the junction unmatched. The length of the CDR3 is 15 residues. The CDR3 here is CAWSVLAGAGGELFF. The DNA for the CDR3 is TGTGCCTGGAGTGTATTAGCGGGAGCGGGCGGGGAGCTGTTTTTT.

Only a few counts were recorded for this clone. The V call is TRBV5-4, the J call TRBJ1-1, with no clear D. The CDR3 loop spans 13 amino acids. V gave up 0 bases and J gave up 3 bases, with 6 bases separating them. From germline, CDR1 is SGHNT and CDR2 YYREEE (reference sequence). CDR3 bases: TGTGCCAGCAGCTTGGTTCGGGACACTGAAGCTTTCTTT. This encodes CASSLVRDTEAFF.

This chain uses TRBV21-1 with TRBJ1-2; the table's D call, TRBD1, has no DNA check behind it. TRBV21-1 is deemed a pseudogene. This CDR3 comprises 17 residues. CDR3 protein: CASSKVDRPGRGYGYTF. Written as DNA, the CDR3 is TGTGCCAGCAGCAAAGTGGACCGGCCCGGTAGGGGCTATGGCTACACCTTC.